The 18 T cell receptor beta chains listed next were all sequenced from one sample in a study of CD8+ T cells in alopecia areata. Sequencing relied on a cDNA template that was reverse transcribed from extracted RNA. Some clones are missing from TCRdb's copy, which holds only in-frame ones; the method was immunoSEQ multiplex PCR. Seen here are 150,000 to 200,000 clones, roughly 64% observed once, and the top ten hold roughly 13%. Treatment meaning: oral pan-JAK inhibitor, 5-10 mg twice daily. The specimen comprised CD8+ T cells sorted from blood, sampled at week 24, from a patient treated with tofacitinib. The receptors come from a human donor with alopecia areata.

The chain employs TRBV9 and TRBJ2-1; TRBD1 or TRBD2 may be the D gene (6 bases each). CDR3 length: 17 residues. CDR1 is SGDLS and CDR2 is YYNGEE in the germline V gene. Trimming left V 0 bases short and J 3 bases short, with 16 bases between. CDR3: CASSVGVGGSVYNEQFF. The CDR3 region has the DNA TGTGCCAGCAGCGTAGGCGTCGGGGGCAGTGTCTACAATGAGCAGTTCTTC.

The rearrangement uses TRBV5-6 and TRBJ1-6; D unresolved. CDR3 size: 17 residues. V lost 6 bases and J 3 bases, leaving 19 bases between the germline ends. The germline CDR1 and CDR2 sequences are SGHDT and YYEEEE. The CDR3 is CASTQPLTDGYNSPLHF. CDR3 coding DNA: TGTGCCAGCACCCAACCCCTCACGGACGGCTATAATTCACCCCTCCACTTT.

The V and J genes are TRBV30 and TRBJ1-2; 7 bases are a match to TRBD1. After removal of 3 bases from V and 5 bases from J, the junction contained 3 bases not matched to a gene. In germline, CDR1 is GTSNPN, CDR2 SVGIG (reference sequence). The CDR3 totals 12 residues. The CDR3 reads CAWRQGWYGYTF. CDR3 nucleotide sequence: TGTGCCTGGAGACAGGGGTGGTATGGCTACACCTTC.

CDR3 sequence: CASSGGEIYNEQFF. The CDR3 DNA follows: TGTGCCAGCAGTGGGGGGGAAATCTACAATGAGCAGTTCTTC. This sequence joins TRBV25-1 and TRBJ2-1; D possibly corresponds to TRBD2 (6 bases). The CDR3 runs 14 residues. Deletions cut 4 bases from V and 3 bases from J, with 10 bases between. The germline CDR1 and CDR2 sequences are MGHDK and SYGVNS.

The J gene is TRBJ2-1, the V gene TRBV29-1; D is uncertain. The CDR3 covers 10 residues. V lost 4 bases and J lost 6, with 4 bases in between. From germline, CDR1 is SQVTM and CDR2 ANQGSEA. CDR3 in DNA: TGCAGCGTTGCCGGCAATGAGCAGTTCTTC. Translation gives CSVAGNEQFF.

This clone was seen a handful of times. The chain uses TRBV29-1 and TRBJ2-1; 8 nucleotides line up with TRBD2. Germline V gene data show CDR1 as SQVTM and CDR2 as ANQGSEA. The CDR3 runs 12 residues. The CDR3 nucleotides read TGCACGGGGGGGCTCCACTACAATGAGCAGTTCTTC. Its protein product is CTGGLHYNEQFF.

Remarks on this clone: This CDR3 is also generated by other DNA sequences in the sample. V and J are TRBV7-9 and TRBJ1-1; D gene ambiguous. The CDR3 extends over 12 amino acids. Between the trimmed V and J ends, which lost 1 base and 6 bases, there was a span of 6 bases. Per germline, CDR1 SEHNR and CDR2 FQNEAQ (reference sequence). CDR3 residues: CASSLGGSEAFF. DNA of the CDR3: TGTGCCAGCAGCTTAGGAGGATCTGAAGCTTTCTTT.

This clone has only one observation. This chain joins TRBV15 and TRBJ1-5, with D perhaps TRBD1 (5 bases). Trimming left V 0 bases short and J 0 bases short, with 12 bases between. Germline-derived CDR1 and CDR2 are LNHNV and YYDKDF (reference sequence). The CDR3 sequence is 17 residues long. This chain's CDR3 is CATSRDRGRGSNQPQHF. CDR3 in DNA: TGTGCCACCAGCAGAGATCGAGGGAGGGGTAGCAATCAGCCCCAGCATTTT.

In DNA form, the CDR3 reads TGTGCCAGCAGCGTAGGGGGGTTAGGCTACACCTTC. Translation gives CASSVGGLGYTF. This sequence joins TRBV9 and TRBJ1-2, with D possibly being TRBD1 (5 bases). With 0 bases removed from V and 8 bases from J, the gap between germline ends came to 8 bases. This CDR3 is 12 amino acids long. Germline V lookup: CDR1 SGDLS, CDR2 YYNGEE.

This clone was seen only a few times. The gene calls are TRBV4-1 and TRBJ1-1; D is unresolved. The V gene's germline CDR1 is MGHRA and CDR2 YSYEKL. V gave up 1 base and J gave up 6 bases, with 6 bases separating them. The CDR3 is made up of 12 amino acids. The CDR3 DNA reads TGCGCCAGCAGCCAAGGAATGGCTGAAGCTTTCTTT. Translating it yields CASSQGMAEAFF.

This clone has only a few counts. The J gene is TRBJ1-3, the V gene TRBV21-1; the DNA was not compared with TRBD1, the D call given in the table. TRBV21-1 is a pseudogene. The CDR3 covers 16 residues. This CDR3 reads CASSHRQGLAGNTIYF. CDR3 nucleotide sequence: TGTGCCAGCAGCCACCGACAGGGTCTAGCTGGAAACACCATATATTTT.

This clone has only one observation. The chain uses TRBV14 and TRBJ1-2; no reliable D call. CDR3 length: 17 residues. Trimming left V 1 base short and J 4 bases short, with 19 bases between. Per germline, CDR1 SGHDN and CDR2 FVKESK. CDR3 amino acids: CASSQAFRTPVGYGYTF. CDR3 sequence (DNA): TGTGCCAGCAGCCAAGCGTTCCGAACTCCGGTCGGCTATGGCTACACCTTC. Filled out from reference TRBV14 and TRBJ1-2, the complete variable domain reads EAGVTQFPSHSVIEKGQTVTLRCDPISGHDNLYWYRRVMGKEIKFLLHFVKESKQDESGMPNNRFLAERTGGTYSTLKVQPAELEDSGVYFCASSQAFRTPVGYGYTFGSGTRLTVV.

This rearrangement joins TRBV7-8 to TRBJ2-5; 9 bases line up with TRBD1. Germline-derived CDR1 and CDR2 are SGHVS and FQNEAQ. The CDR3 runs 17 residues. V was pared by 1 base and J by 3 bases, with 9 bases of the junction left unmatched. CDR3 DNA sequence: TGTGCCAGCAGCTTAGACACGCCCGGGACAGGGAAAGAGACCCAGTACTTC. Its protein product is CASSLDTPGTGKETQYF.

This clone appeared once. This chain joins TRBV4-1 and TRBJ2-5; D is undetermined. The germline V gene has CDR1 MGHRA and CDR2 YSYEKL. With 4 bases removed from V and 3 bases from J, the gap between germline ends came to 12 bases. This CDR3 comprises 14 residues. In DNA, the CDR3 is TGCGCCAGCAGCCTATTTGCGCTAGAAGAGACCCAGTACTTC. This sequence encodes CASSLFALEETQYF.

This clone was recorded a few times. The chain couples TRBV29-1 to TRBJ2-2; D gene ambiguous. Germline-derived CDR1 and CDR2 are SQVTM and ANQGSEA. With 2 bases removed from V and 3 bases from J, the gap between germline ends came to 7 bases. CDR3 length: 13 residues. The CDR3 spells CSVESPDTGELFF. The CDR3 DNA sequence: TGCAGCGTTGAATCCCCCGACACCGGGGAGCTGTTTTTT.

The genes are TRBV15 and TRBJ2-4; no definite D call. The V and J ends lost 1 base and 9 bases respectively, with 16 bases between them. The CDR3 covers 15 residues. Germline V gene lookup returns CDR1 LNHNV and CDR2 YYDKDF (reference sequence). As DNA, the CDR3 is TGTGCCACCAGCAGAGGGGCGTCGGTGGGAAGCATTCAGTACTTC. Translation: CATSRGASVGSIQYF.

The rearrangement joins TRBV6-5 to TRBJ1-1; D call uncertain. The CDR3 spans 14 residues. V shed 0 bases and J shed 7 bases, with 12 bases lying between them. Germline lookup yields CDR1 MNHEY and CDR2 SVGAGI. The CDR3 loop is CASSYSRSTIEAFF. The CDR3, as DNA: TGTGCCAGCAGTTACTCGAGGAGTACAATTGAAGCTTTCTTT.

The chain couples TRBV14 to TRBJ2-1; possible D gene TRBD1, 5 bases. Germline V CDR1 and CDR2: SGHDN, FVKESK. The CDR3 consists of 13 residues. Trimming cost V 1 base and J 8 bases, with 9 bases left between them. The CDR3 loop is CASSQVKGYEQFF. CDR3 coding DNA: TGTGCCAGCAGCCAAGTGAAGGGGTATGAGCAGTTCTTC.